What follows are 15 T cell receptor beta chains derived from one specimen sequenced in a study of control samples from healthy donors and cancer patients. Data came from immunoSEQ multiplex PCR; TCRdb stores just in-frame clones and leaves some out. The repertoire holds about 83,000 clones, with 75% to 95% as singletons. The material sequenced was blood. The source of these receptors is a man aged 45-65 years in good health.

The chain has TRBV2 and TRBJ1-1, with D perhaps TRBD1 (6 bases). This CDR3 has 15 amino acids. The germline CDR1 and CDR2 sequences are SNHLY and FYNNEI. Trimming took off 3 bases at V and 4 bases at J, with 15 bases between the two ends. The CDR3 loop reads CASSEGRGAITEAFF. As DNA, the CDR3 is TGTGCCAGCAGTGAGGGCAGGGGAGCTATCACTGAAGCTTTCTTT.

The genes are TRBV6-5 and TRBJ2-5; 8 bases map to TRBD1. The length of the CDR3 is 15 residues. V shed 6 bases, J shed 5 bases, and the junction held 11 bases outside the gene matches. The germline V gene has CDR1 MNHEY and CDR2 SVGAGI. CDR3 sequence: CASSTTGAEGETQYF. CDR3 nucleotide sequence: TGTGCCAGCAGCACGACAGGGGCCGAGGGGGAGACCCAGTACTTC.

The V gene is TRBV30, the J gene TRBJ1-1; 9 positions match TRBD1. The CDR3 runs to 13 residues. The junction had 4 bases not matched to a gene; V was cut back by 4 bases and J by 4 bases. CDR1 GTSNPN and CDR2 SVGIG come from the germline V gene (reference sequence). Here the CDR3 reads CAWTRQGGTEAFF. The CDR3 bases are TGTGCCTGGACCAGACAGGGGGGCACTGAAGCTTTCTTT.

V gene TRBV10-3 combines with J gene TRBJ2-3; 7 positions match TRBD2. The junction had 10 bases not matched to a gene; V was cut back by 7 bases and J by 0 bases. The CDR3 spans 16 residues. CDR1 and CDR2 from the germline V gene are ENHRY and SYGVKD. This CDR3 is CAIKSGDTTSTDTQYF. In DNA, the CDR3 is TGTGCCATCAAAAGCGGGGATACAACTAGCACAGATACGCAGTATTTT.

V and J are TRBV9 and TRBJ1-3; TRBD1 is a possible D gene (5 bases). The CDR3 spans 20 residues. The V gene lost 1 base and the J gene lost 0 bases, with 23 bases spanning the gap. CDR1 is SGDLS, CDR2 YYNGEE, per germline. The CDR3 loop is CASSVLPGTEEISSGNTIYF. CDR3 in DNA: TGTGCCAGCAGCGTACTACCCGGGACCGAGGAGATAAGCTCTGGAAACACCATATATTTT. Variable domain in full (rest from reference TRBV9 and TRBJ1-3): DSGVTQTPKHLITATGQRVTLRCSPRSGDLSVYWYQQSLDQGLQFLIQYYNGEERAKGNILERFSAQQFPDLHSELNLSSLELGDSALYFCASSVLPGTEEISSGNTIYFGEGSWLTVV.

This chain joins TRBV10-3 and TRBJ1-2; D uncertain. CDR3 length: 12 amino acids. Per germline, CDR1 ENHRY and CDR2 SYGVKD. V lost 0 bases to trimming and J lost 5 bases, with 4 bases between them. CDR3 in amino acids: CAISESGYGYTF. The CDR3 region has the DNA TGTGCCATCAGTGAGTCGGGATATGGCTACACCTTC.

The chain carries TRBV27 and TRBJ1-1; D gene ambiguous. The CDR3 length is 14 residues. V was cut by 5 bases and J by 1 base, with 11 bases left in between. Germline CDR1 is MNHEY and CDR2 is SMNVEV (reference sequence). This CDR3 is CASSPFGSNTEAFF. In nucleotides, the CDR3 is TGTGCCAGCAGTCCATTCGGATCGAACACTGAAGCTTTCTTT.

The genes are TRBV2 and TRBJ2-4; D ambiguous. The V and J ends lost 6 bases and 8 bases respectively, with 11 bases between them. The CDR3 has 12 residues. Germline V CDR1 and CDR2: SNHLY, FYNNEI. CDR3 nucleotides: TGTGCCAGCAGATTGAACCCGGACATTCAGTACTTC. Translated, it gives CASRLNPDIQYF.

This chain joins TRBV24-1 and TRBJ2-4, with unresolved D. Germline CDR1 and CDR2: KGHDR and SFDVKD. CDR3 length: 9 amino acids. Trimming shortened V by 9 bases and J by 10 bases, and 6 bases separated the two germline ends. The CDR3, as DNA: TGTGCCACCGCTCTAATTCAGTACTTC. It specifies CATALIQYF.

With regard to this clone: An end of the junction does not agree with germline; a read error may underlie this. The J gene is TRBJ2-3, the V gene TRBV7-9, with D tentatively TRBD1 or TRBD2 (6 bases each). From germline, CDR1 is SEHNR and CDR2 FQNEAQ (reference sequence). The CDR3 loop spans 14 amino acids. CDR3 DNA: TGTGCCAGCAGTTTAGGGGGGTCCGCAGATACGCAGTATTTT. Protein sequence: CASSLGGSADTQYF.

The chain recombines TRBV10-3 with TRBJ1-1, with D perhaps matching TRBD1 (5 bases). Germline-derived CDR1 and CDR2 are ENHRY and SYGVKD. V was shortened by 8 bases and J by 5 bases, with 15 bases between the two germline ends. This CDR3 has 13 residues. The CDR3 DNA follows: TGTGCCATCGTTGGGGGAGCGGGGACTGAAGCTTTCTTT. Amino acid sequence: CAIVGGAGTEAFF.

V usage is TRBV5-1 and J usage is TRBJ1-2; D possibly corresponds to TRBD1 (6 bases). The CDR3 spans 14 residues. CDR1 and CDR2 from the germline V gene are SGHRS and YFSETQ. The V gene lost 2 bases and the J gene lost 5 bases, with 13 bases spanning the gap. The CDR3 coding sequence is TGCGCCAGCAGCTTTCGACAGGACCTTTATGGCTACACCTTC. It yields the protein CASSFRQDLYGYTF.

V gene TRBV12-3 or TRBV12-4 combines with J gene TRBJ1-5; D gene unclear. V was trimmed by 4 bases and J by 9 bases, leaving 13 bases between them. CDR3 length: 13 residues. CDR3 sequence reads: CASSSSRRGPQHF. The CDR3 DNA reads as TGTGCCAGCAGTTCCTCTCGACGGGGGCCCCAGCATTTT.

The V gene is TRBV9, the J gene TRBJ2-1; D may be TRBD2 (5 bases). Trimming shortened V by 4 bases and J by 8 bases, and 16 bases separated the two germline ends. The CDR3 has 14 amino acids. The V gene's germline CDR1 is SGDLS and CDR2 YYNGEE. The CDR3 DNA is TGTGCCAGCAGCCTCCGCTCGGGGAATGATGAGCAGTTCTTC. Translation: CASSLRSGNDEQFF.

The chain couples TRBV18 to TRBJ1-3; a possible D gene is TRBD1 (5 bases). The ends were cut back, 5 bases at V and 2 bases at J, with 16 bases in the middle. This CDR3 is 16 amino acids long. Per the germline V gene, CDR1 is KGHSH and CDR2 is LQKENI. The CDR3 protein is CASSYGGIRAGNTIYF. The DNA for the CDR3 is TGTGCCAGCTCATACGGGGGGATCCGTGCTGGAAACACCATATATTTT.